The clone carrying this TCR beta chain was counted only a few times. Its antigen is unidentified. Germline V gene lookup returns CDR1 MGHRA and CDR2 YSYEKL. The germline V and J ends were trimmed by 0 bases and 4 bases, with 10 bases remaining between them. The CDR3 covers 14 residues. TCRalpha and TCRbeta libraries used 5'RACE with constant-segment primers and UMIs. TCRdb called the 5' RACE reads again in MiXCR, with one record for every CDR3 protein. This sample carries around 130,000 distinct CDR3 sequences, 14% of them seen once, and the ten largest clones take roughly 28%. The sample belongs to a study of T-cell memory formation after mild COVID-19. At the level of the study: TCR clusters were largely donor specific.

Study results and caveats: Some clones that responded were present in memory (sampled pre-infection), which suggests cross-reactive memory joined. Clones that contracted from day 15 to 85 were balanced CD4/CD8, while later expanders leaned CD4+.

The sequenced material came from PBMCs or a T cell subset sorted from them (not recorded which). The J gene is TRBJ2-7, the V gene TRBV4-1; D not resolved. The TCR was taken from an adult woman who had mild COVID-19 (a few samples of this study predate the infection). Cell type and time point are not known. The chain's CDR3 is CASSQETRFYEQYF. The CDR3 DNA reads TGCGCCAGCAGCCAAGAGACACGATTTTACGAGCAGTACTTC.